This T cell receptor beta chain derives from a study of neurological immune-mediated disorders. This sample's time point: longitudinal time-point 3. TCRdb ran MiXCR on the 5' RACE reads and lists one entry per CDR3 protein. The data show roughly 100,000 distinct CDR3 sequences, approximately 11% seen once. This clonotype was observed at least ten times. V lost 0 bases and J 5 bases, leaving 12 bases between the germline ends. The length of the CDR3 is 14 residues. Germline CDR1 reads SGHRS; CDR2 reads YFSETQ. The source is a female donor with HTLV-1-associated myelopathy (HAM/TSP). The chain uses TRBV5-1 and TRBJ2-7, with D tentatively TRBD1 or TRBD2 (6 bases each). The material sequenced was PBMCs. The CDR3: CASSLVPGADEQYF. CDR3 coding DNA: TGCGCCAGCAGCTTGGTTCCGGGGGCGGACGAGCAGTACTTC.